This T cell receptor (beta chain) derives from a study of tumor-infiltrating lymphocytes in primary liver carcinoma. Across the whole study: Spanning 4.2 to 10 cm, the tumors were T1-T3 N0M0.

Study-level points and caveats: Blood trailed tumors significantly in top-250-clone fraction (p = 0.039). No more than about 8-24% of top clones could be seen in all five tumor regions.

A primer in the constant region served to generate TCR beta cDNA from 500 to 600 ng of total RNA. Libraries covering TCR beta were generated through three nested multiplex PCR rounds (using a slightly modified ARM-PCR). Running 10 cycles apiece, the first two PCR rounds relied on TRBV1-TRBV30 forward primers together with a C-beta reverse primer. TCRdb used MiXCR to reprocess the multiplex PCR reads, holding one entry per CDR3 protein. This table has roughly 53,000 distinct CDR3 sequences, about 68% appearing once. The CDR3 spans 13 residues. The germline V gene has CDR1 SQVTM and CDR2 ANQGSEA. In regard to this clonotype: What it binds is unknown.

Bulk tissue was left unsorted, and RNA and DNA were co-extracted from 20-30 mg of it. Sequencing was performed on liver tumor tissue from sampling region 2. Subset meaning: tumor region T2, inferior pole. The chain is built from TRBV29-1 and TRBJ2-2; possibly TRBD2 for D (5 bases). This TCR was recovered from a man in his forties or fifties with primary liver carcinoma and hepatitis B virus infection. The CDR3 nucleotides read TGCACTGCGTGGCGGGTAAACACCGGGTTGCTGTTTTTT. It codes for CTAWRVNTGLLFF.